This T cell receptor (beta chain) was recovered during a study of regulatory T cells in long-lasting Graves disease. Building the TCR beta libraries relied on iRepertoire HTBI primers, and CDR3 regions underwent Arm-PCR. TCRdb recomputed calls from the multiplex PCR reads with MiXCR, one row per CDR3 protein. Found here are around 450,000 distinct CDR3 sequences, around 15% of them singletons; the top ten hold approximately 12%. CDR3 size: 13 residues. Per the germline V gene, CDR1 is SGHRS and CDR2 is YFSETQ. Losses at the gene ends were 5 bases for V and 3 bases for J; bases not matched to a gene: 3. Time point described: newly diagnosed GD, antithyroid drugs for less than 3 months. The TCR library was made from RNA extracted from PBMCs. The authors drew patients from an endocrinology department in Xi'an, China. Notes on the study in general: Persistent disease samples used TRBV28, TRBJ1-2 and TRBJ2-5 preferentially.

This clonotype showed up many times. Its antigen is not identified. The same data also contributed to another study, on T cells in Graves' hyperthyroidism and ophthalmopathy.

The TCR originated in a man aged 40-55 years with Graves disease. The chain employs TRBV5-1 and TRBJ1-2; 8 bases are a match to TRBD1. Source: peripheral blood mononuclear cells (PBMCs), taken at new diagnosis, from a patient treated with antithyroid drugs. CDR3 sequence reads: CASRRGQDYGYTF. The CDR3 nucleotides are TGCGCCAGCAGACGGGGACAGGACTATGGCTACACCTTC.